The next 23 T cell receptor beta chains were all read from a single sample in a study of T cell responses to AZD1222 COVID-19 vaccine. Using immunoSEQ multiplex PCR, the repertoire was profiled, and TCRdb retains in-frame clones only, with some absent. This sample has 180,000 or so clones; 80% to 90% occur once, and the top ten carry approximately 4%. The source was peripheral blood, collected 28 days after the second dose of the MenACWY control vaccine. All receptors derive from an adult who received the MenACWY meningococcal vaccine as a control.

This clone was observed a handful of times. The chain joins TRBV19 to TRBJ1-2; D possibly corresponds to TRBD1 (5 bases). The germline gives CDR1 LNHDA, CDR2 SQIVND (reference sequence). The CDR3 runs to 14 residues. With 3 bases removed from V and 4 bases from J, the gap between germline ends came to 12 bases. In nucleotides, the CDR3 is TGTGCCAGTAGTATCGGCAGGGCAGGCTATGGCTACACCTTC. Its protein product is CASSIGRAGYGYTF.

The rearrangement uses TRBV18 and TRBJ2-2, with TRBD2 matching over 8 bases. The CDR3 spans 14 residues. CDR1 and CDR2 (germline): KGHSH, LQKENI. The V segment lost 3 bases and the J segment 5 bases; nucleotides outside the gene matches: 2. The CDR3 region is CASSPGLVTGELFF. The DNA of the CDR3 is TGTGCCAGCTCACCGGGACTAGTAACCGGGGAGCTGTTTTTT.

The chain is built from TRBV7-3 and TRBJ1-1, with 9 bases matching TRBD1. The V gene end was trimmed by 5 bases and the J gene end by 6 bases; junction bases not matched to a gene: 4. In germline, CDR1 is SGHTA, CDR2 FQGTGA. This CDR3 contains 13 residues. CDR3 bases: TGTGCCAGCAGCCCAAGGACAGGGGCTGAAGCTTTCTTT. Protein product: CASSPRTGAEAFF.

The V and J genes are TRBV27 and TRBJ2-1; 7 bases match TRBD1. The germline V gene has CDR1 MNHEY and CDR2 SMNVEV (reference sequence). The CDR3 sequence is 13 residues long. V shed 8 bases, J shed 9 bases, and the junction held 10 bases outside the gene matches. The CDR3 region has the DNA TGTGCCAGCTTAAATTGGACAGGCGGTGAGCAGTTCTTC. Its protein product is CASLNWTGGEQFF.

The rearrangement links TRBV29-1 to TRBJ2-7, with 7 bases fitting TRBD1. Germline V gene data show CDR1 as SQVTM and CDR2 as ANQGSEA. This CDR3 contains 13 residues. V was pared by 8 bases and J by 0 bases, with 7 bases of the junction left unmatched. The DNA for the CDR3 is TGCAGCACTCTGACAGGGAACTCCTACGAGCAGTACTTC. Its translation is CSTLTGNSYEQYF.

V is TRBV12-3 or TRBV12-4 and J is TRBJ2-7, with D perhaps matching TRBD2 (5 bases). V was shortened by 5 bases and J by 6 bases, with 11 bases between the two germline ends. This CDR3 has 12 residues. The CDR3 region is CASSPGSREQYF. CDR3 in DNA: TGTGCCAGCAGTCCGGGGAGTCGCGAGCAGTACTTC.

The chain is built from TRBV7-9 and TRBJ2-5; TRBD2 matches 11 bases. V lost 5 bases to trimming and J lost 2 bases; unmatched junction nucleotides: 7. Germline CDR1 reads SEHNR; CDR2 reads FQNEAQ (reference sequence). This CDR3 spans 16 amino acids. CDR3 protein: CASSTSSGRRQETQYF. CDR3 nucleotide sequence: TGTGCCAGCAGCACATCTAGCGGGAGGAGGCAAGAGACCCAGTACTTC. Full variable domain (remainder filled in from reference TRBV7-9 and TRBJ2-5): DTGVSQNPRHKITKRGQNVTFRCDPISEHNRLYWYRQTLGQGPEFLTYFQNEAQLEKSRLLSDRFSAERPKGSFSTLEIQRTEQGDSAMYLCASSTSSGRRQETQYFGPGTRLLVL.

This chain connects TRBV28 to TRBJ2-7; D remains ambiguous. The CDR3 totals 15 residues. CDR1 MDHEN and CDR2 SYDVKM come from the germline V gene. The V end was cut by 6 bases, the J end by 3 bases, with 18 bases between. The CDR3 nucleotides read TGTGCCAGCAGCGGATGGACGGATACATTCTACGAGCAGTACTTC. It encodes CASSGWTDTFYEQYF.

The chain couples TRBV24-1 to TRBJ2-3; D unresolved. The CDR3 consists of 14 residues. V was clipped by 4 bases and J by 5 bases, with 12 bases between them. CDR1 and CDR2 from the germline V gene are KGHDR and SFDVKD. The CDR3 region has the DNA TGTGCCACCAGTGAGGCAGGCCGCGGAGATACGCAGTATTTT. Protein sequence: CATSEAGRGDTQYF.

The chain combines TRBV19 with TRBJ1-4; TRBD1 is a possible D gene (6 bases). V lost 8 bases and J lost 4, with 11 bases in between. The CDR3 contains 13 residues. From germline, CDR1 is LNHDA and CDR2 SQIVND (reference sequence). CDR3 sequence reads: CASQDSINEKLFF. The CDR3 DNA reads as TGTGCCAGTCAGGACAGCATTAATGAAAAACTGTTTTTT.

V gene TRBV30 combines with J gene TRBJ2-7; TRBD2 agrees at 8 bases. The CDR3 spans 14 residues. Germline V gives CDR1 GTSNPN, CDR2 SVGIG (reference sequence). V lost 4 bases, J lost 7 bases, and 12 bases stayed unmatched. Here the CDR3 reads CAWTPRRLAREQYF. The CDR3 nucleotides read TGTGCCTGGACCCCGCGAAGACTAGCGAGGGAGCAGTACTTC.

The gene calls are TRBV4-3 and TRBJ2-5, with D unresolved. CDR1 is LGHNA, CDR2 YSLEER, per germline. This CDR3 contains 14 residues. V was cut by 4 bases and J by 4 bases, with 13 bases left in between. The CDR3 DNA reads as TGCGCCAGCAGCCGGGTTCCGGACGGAGAGACCCAGTACTTC. Translating gives CASSRVPDGETQYF.

The chain couples TRBV30 to TRBJ2-7, with D tentatively TRBD2 (5 bases). Germline V gene data show CDR1 as GTSNPN and CDR2 as SVGIG (reference sequence). Trimming removed 3 bases from V and 2 bases from J, with 23 bases in between. The CDR3 extends over 17 amino acids. This CDR3 is CAWSRLEEAGRAYEQYF. In nucleotides, the CDR3 is TGTGCCTGGAGCAGATTAGAGGAGGCGGGTAGAGCCTACGAGCAGTACTTC. The whole variable domain, remainder taken from reference TRBV30 and TRBJ2-7, is SQTIHQWPATLVQPVGSPLSLECTVEGTSNPNLYWYRQAAGRGLQLLFYSVGIGQISSEVPQNLSASRPQDRQFILSSKKLLLSDSGFYLCAWSRLEEAGRAYEQYFGPGTRLTVT.

The chain links TRBV27 to TRBJ1-1; possible D gene TRBD1, 6 bases. V lost 6 bases, J lost 4 bases, and 12 bases lay in between. CDR3 size: 13 residues. Germline V lookup: CDR1 MNHEY, CDR2 SMNVEV (reference sequence). CDR3 region: CASRQQGFTEAFF. The CDR3 region has the DNA TGTGCCAGCAGGCAACAGGGATTCACTGAAGCTTTCTTT.

V usage is TRBV3-1 (or the pseudogene TRBV3-2) and J usage is TRBJ2-7; D gene uncertain. Germline assignment: CDR1 LGHDT and CDR2 YNNKEL (reference sequence). Trimming took off 1 base at V and 2 bases at J, with 12 bases between the two ends. This CDR3 spans 15 amino acids. The DNA of the CDR3 is TGTGCCAGCAGCCAAGGTAACAGCCTTACCTACGAGCAGTACTTC. Amino acid sequence: CASSQGNSLTYEQYF.

This sequence joins TRBV18 and TRBJ2-2; TRBD1 matches 8 bases. V lost 4 bases and J lost 4; bases outside the gene matches: 5. Per the germline V gene, CDR1 is KGHSH and CDR2 is LQKENI. This CDR3 has 15 amino acids. The CDR3: CASSLGQGGTGELFF. Here the CDR3 DNA reads TGTGCCAGCTCACTCGGACAGGGAGGCACCGGGGAGCTGTTTTTT.

The V call is TRBV2, the J call TRBJ2-3; 7 bases fit TRBD2. The CDR3 is 12 amino acids. With V trimmed by 9 bases and J by 4 bases, 4 bases remained unmatched. Per germline, CDR1 SNHLY and CDR2 FYNNEI. This chain's CDR3 is CASVREADTQYF. DNA for the CDR3: TGTGCCAGTGTACGGGAGGCAGATACGCAGTATTTT. The variable domain in full, completed from reference TRBV2 and TRBJ2-3, reads EPEVTQTPSHQVTQMGQEVILRCVPISNHLYFYWYRQILGQKVEFLVSFYNNEISEKSEIFDDQFSVERPDGSNFTLKIRSTKLEDSAMYFCASVREADTQYFGPGTRLTVL.

At least ten counts were recorded for this clone. This chain joins TRBV7-8 and TRBJ1-3, with unresolved D. The ends were cut back, 4 bases at V and 4 bases at J, with 14 bases in the middle. Germline V CDR1 and CDR2: SGHVS, FQNEAQ. This CDR3 is 15 amino acids long. The CDR3 protein is CASSSLATPGNTIYF. CDR3 coding DNA: TGTGCCAGCAGCTCCCTTGCGACGCCCGGAAACACCATATATTTT. Based on the CDR3 plus reference TRBV7-8 and TRBJ1-3, the full variable domain is GAGVSQSPRYKVAKRGQDVALRCDPISGHVSLFWYQQALGQGPEFLTYFQNEAQLDKSGLPSDRFFAERPEGSVSTLKIQRTQQEDSAVYLCASSSLATPGNTIYFGEGSWLTVV.

The V gene is TRBV11-2, the J gene TRBJ2-7, with D perhaps matching TRBD1 (6 bases). The CDR3 has 15 amino acids. V lost 2 bases and J 3 bases, leaving 14 bases between the germline ends. Germline V gene data show CDR1 as SGHAT and CDR2 as FQNNGV. As DNA, the CDR3 is TGTGCCAGCAGCTTAAGGCAGGGGTATTACTACGAGCAGTACTTC. Protein product: CASSLRQGYYYEQYF. Supplemented by reference TRBV11-2 and TRBJ2-7, the full variable domain reads EAGVAQSPRYKIIEKRQSVAFWCNPISGHATLYWYQQILGQGPKLLIQFQNNGVVDDSQLPKDRFSAERLKGVDSTLKIQPAKLEDSAVYLCASSLRQGYYYEQYFGPGTRLTVT.

V gene TRBV7-2 combines with J gene TRBJ1-2, with D possibly being TRBD1 (6 bases). This CDR3 has 15 amino acids. Trimming took off 1 base at V and 5 bases at J, with 14 bases between the two ends. The germline V gene encodes CDR1 SGHTA and CDR2 FQGNSA. For the CDR3, the DNA is TGTGCCAGCAGCTTAGAATTGGACAGCTTTTATGGCTACACCTTC. It yields the protein CASSLELDSFYGYTF.

This clone was counted between two and nine times. V is TRBV12-3 or TRBV12-4 and J is TRBJ1-5; no clear D. The CDR3 is 13 residues long. The V gene lost 3 bases and the J gene lost 3 bases, with 6 bases spanning the gap. The CDR3 region has the DNA TGTGCCAGCAGTTTTGAACACAATCAGCCCCAGCATTTT. It is translated as CASSFEHNQPQHF.

The V gene is TRBV7-9, the J gene TRBJ2-5; D might be TRBD1 (6 bases). CDR1 and CDR2 from the germline V gene are SEHNR and FQNEAQ (reference sequence). The CDR3 spans 13 residues. Trimming pared 6 bases from V and 9 bases from J, leaving 17 bases between. The CDR3 bases are TGTGCCAGCAGTAACGACAGGTTGAGGGCCCAGTACTTC. The encoded protein is CASSNDRLRAQYF.

There are a few counts of this clone. This sequence joins TRBV29-1 and TRBJ2-5, with a possible D match to TRBD1 (6 bases). CDR1 and CDR2 from the germline V gene are SQVTM and ANQGSEA. V was pared by 6 bases and J by 5 bases, with 19 bases between. The CDR3 is 14 amino acids. CDR3 DNA sequence: TGCAGCGTGGCTGCTACAGGGCCGGGGGAGACCCAGTACTTC. Translation: CSVAATGPGETQYF.